The entry that follows covers one TCR beta chain sequence. This specimen belongs to a study of blood T cell repertoires in COVID-19. Study background: Collection of acute and convalescent COVID-19 samples took place in the United States, Italy and Spain. PBMCs, B-cell-depleted T cells, or T cells were the source of the cDNA or gDNA that made up the material.

Patients at the Seattle site were enrolled during active infection and followed longitudinally. Per the original methods: Researchers report that nucleated cell counts were estimated from reference gene primer amplification. TCRdb's table, derived via immunoSEQ multiplex PCR, lists solely in-frame clones and lacks some. V, J and clone size reflect that table, while D and trimming were determined from the DNA. The sample has fewer than 250,000 clones; 85% to 90% are singletons. Unmatched junction bases numbered 4, after V lost 0 bases and J lost 4 bases. Germline CDR1 reads SGHRS; CDR2 reads YFSETQ. The CDR3 is made up of 16 amino acids.

The gene calls are TRBV5-1 and TRBJ2-1; TRBD2 matches at 10 bases. This clonotype originated in a man aged 30 to 39 with COVID-19, enrolled during active disease. Sequenced sample: peripheral blood. CDR3: CASSLAVAGGYNEQFF. As DNA, the CDR3 is TGCGCCAGCAGCTTGGCCGTAGCGGGGGGATACAATGAGCAGTTCTTC.